Sequencing of this T cell receptor beta chain was carried out in a study of shared clonotypes between healthy human individuals (dated by TCRdb to 2018 to 2020). With regard to the full study: A couple of women and three men aged 18 to 49 years were included in the cohort. For each donor, three plates each were used for CD4 naive and CD4 memory, two plates were used for CD8 naive, and one plate was used for CD8 memory. To increase sequencing depth and limit assay-specific biases, different laboratories used diverse techniques to prepare libraries and sequence TCR repertoires. Between about 0.9 and 10 billion PBMCs per donor were obtained by leukapheresis. To estimate repertoire size and how much clonotype sharing occurs between individuals, the study deeply sequenced the blood TCR repertoires of a handful of healthy adults. The paper as a whole reports these results and caveats: Incomplete sequencing was indicated by rarefaction of sorted-subset datasets, despite the large sequencing depth. Compared with non-shared clonotypes, clonotypes shared by all four sorted-subset donors had higher generation probabilities. When a few donors were compared, the shared fraction of clonotypes was about 5% for naive CD4, about 4% for naive CD8, 2% to 2.5% for memory CD4, and 0.4% for memory CD8. Sampling was limited to blood, and TCR repertoires in tissue likely differ from TCR repertoires in blood. Pairwise subsampling indicated that sequencing depth was expected to affect the degree of clonotype sharing among donors. The small number of donors limited the genetic and exposure-history diversity represented. Estimated clonotype richness was generally larger for naive than for memory subsets.

The donors were healthy, HIV-negative adults with no recently reported acute infections or vaccinations. Every donor was a Caucasian adult living in Nashville, Tennessee, USA. CD4+ T cells were enriched by magnetic negative selection; naive cells were then positively selected on CD45RA, and the negative fraction formed the memory subset. After blood collection by leukapheresis, PBMCs were isolated using Ficoll-Histopaque density gradient centrifugation and then cryopreserved in the vapor phase of liquid nitrogen. Purity and quantity of every magnetically sorted T cell population were checked by analytical flow cytometry. Genomic DNA was isolated from every sorted fraction and measured by UV absorbance on a Nanodrop 2000c. CDR1 and CDR2, looked up from the germline V gene, are SGHRS and YFSETQ. The V end gives up 4 bases and the J end 7 bases, leaving 6 bases in the junction not matched to a gene. The CDR3 holds 14 amino acids from the cysteine to the phenylalanine. Of all the DNA, just the CDR3 is kept, 42 bases in frame from base 1.

TCR CDR3 regions were amplified from genomic DNA by multiplex PCR using the deep immunoSEQ assay. Extracted genomic DNA from each cell subset was distributed evenly across all wells of several immunoSEQ 96-well plates, and each plate was treated as a replicate. For sorted subsets, roughly 200 ng genomic DNA, equal to 25,000 to 35,000 T cell genomes, was loaded into each replicate PCR. Purified libraries were measured with a Qubit 3.0 fluorometer, size-checked on a Bioanalyzer 2100, and measured again with the KAPA Library Quantification kit. Each immunoSEQ 96-well plate was sequenced on its own single-read 150-cycle Illumina NextSeq 550 flow cell. Per the source publication's procedure: Because the immunoSEQ output included only junctional sequences and no quality scores, the filtering could not be the same as the filtering used for full-length reads. Sequences were annotated with PyIR, a Python wrapper for IgBLAST v1.9, and V/J genes and CDR3 were assigned using IMGT germline references. Any read was removed if the V/J assignment was weak (E-value above 1e-6), the CDR3 was missing, or the read contained stop codons, out-of-frame junctions, or ambiguous translated residues. V3J clonotypes were defined as sequences sharing the same inferred V gene, J gene, and CDR3 amino acid sequence. Percentage overlap between repertoires was computed as shared unique clonotypes divided by the size of the smaller repertoire. RTK rarefaction, the Chao1 estimator, and Recon v2.1 estimates of unobserved clonotypes were used to assess repertoire richness. For all TCRbeta clonotypes obtained by the gDNA method from a few donors, generation probabilities were computed with OLGA. TCRdb limited this immuneACCESS table to in-frame rearrangements with V and J called. A share of clones is missing; checked studies link under half to unresolved V genes, and the rest is unexplained. The DNA gave D and trimming, while V, J and clone size come from that table. Present in this sample are 600,000 to 800,000 clones, 72% of which were seen just once. More than 1.5% of the sample rests with the top ten.

To note about this clone: What this receptor recognizes is not known. No base quality values were provided; no much bigger clone lies one nucleotide off.

The sequenced sample was memory CD4+ T cells sorted from blood. The cell subset or site label for this specimen denotes: CD45RA-negative fraction. This sequence uses TRBV5-1 and TRBJ2-2; 8 bases in between match TRBD1. The TCR comes from a woman under 40 in good health. CDR3 reads: CASSVQGAHGELFF. The bases are TGCGCCAGCAGCGTCCAGGGGGCTCACGGGGAGCTGTTTTTT.